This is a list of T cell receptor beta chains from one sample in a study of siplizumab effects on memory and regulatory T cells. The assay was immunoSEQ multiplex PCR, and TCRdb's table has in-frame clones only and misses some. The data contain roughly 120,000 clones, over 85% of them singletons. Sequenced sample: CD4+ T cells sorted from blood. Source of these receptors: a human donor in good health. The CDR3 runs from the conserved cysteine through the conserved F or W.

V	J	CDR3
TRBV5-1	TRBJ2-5	CASSLVGLAGEVQETQYF
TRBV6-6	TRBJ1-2	CASSPGHYGYTF
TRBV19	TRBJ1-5	CASTEGGGQPQHF
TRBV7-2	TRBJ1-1	CASSRWGAGTEAFF
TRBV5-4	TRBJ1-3	CASSPAGVGNTIYF
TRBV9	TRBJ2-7	CASSVGRGLSYEQYF
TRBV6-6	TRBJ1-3	CASSYFWQGGNTIYF
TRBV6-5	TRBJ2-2	CASSRKDGELFF
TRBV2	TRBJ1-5	CASSATGKNQPQHF
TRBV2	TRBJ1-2	CASKTQNSYGYTF
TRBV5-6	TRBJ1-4	CASTQLSITGWRNEKLFF
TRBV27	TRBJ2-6	CASSDSRGGRANVLTF
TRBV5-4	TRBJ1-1	CASSLGGRWTEAFF
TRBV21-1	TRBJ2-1	CASSKLGLAYNEQFF
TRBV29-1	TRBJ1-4	CSVGQRLNEKLFF
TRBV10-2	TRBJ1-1	CASSDGGWTEAFF
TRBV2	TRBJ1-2	CASSPGDPWGYTF